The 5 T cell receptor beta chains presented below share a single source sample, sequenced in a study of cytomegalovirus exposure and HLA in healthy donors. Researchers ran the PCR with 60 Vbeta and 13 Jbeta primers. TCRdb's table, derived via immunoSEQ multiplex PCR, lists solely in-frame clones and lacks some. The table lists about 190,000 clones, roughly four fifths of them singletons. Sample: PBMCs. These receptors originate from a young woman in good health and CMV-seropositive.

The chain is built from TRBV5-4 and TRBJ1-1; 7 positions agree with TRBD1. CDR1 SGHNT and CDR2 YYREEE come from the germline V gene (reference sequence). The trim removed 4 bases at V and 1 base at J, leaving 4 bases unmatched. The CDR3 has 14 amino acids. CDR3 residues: CASSTTGRNTEAFF. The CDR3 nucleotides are TGTGCCAGCAGCACGACAGGGAGGAACACTGAAGCTTTCTTT.

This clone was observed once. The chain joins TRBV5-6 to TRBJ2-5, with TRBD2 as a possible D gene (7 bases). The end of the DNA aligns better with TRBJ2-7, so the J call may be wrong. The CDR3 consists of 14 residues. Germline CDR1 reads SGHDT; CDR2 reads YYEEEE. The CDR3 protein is CASSWEGGLYEQYF. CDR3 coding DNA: TGTGCCAGCAGCTGGGAGGGGGGCCTCTACGAGCAGTACTTC.

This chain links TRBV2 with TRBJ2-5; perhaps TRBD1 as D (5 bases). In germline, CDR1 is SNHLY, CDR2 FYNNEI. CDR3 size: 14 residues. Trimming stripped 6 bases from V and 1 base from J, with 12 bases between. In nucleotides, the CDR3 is TGTGCCAGCAGGGCCCGACAGACCCAAGAGACCCAGTACTTC. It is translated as CASRARQTQETQYF.

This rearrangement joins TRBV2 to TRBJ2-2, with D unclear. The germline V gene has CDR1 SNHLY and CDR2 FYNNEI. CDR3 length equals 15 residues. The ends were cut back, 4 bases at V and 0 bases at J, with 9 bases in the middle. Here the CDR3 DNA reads TGTGCCAGCAGTGTAAACTCGGCGAACACCGGGGAGCTGTTTTTT. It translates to CASSVNSANTGELFF.

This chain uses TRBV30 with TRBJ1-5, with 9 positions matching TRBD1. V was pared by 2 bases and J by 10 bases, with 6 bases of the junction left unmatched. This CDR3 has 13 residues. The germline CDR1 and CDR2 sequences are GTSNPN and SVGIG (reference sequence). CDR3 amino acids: CAWSPYRGQPQHF. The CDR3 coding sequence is TGTGCCTGGAGTCCCTACAGGGGGCAACCCCAGCATTTT.